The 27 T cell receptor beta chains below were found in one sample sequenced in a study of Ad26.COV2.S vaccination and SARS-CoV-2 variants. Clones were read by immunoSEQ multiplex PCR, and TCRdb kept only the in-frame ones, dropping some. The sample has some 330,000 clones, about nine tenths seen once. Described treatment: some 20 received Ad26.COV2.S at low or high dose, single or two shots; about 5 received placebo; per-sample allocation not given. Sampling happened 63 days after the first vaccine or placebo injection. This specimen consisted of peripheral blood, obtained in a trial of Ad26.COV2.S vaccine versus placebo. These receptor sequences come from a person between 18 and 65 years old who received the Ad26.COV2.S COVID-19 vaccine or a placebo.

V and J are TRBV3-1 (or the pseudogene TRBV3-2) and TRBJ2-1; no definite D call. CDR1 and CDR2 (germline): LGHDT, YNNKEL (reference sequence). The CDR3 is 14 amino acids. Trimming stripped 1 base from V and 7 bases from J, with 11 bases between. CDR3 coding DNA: TGTGCCAGCAGCCAAGCCTCTTTGAGGAATGAGCAGTTCTTC. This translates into CASSQASLRNEQFF.

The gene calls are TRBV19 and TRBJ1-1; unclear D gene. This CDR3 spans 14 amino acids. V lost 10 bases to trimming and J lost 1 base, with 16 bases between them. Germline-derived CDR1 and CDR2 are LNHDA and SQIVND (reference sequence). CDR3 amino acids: CAISKVAANTEAFF. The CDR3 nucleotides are TGTGCCATCAGTAAGGTTGCGGCGAACACTGAAGCTTTCTTT.

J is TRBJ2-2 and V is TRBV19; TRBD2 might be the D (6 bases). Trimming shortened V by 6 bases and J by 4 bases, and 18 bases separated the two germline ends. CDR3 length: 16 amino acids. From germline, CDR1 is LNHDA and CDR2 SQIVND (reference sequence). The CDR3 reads CASSYLETRFTGELFF. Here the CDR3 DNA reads TGTGCCAGTAGCTACCTAGAGACTAGGTTCACCGGGGAGCTGTTTTTT.

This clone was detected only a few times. The CDR3, as DNA: TGTGCCAGCAGCCCTTTCAATGCCACGGGACAGGTTCTCCACTTT. It yields the protein CASSPFNATGQVLHF. The chain combines TRBV11-3 with TRBJ1-6; 8 bases line up with TRBD1. This CDR3 comprises 15 residues. With 5 bases clipped from V and 16 bases from J, the junction kept 16 bases outside the gene matches. Germline V gene data show CDR1 as SGHNT and CDR2 as YENEEA.

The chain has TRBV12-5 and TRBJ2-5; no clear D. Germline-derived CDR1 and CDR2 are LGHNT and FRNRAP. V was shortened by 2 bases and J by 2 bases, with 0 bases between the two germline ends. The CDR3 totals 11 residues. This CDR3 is CASGLQETQYF. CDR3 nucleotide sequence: TGTGCTAGTGGTTTGCAAGAGACCCAGTACTTC. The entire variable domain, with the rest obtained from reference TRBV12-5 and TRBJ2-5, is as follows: DARVTQTPRHKVTEMGQEVTMRCQPILGHNTVFWYRQTMMQGLELLAYFRNRAPLDDSGMPKDRFSAEMPDATLATLKIQPSEPRDSAVYFCASGLQETQYFGPGTRLLVL.

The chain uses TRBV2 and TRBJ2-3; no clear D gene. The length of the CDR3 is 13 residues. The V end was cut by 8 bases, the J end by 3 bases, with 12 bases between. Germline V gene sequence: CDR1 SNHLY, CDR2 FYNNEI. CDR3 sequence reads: CASGQPGTDTQYF. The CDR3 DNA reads TGTGCCAGCGGCCAGCCAGGTACAGATACGCAGTATTTT.

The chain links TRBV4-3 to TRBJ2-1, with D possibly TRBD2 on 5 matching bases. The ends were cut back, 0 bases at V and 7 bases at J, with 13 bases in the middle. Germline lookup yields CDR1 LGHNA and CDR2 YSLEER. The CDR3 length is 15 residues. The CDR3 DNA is TGCGCCAGCAGCCAAGAGAGGGCGCTAGTAAATGAGCAGTTCTTC. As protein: CASSQERALVNEQFF.

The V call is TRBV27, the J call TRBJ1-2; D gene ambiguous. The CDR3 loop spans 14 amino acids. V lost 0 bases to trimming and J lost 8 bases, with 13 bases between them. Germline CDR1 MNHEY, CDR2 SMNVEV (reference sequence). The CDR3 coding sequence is TGTGCCAGCAGTTTATCCCCCCCGGACGAAGGCTACACCTTC. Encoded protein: CASSLSPPDEGYTF.

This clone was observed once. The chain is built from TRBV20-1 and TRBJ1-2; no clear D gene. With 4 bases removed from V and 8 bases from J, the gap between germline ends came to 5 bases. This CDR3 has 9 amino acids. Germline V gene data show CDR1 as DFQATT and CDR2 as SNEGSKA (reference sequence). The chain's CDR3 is CSAISGYTF. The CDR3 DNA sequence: TGCAGTGCTATAAGCGGCTACACCTTC.

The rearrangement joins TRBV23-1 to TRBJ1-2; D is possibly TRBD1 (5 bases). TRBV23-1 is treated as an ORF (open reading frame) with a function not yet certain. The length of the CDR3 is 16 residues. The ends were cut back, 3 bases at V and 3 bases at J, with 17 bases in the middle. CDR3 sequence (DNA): TGCGCCAGCAGTCAGAAGGGGTTGAGGGGTTACTATGGCTACACCTTC. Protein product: CASSQKGLRGYYGYTF.

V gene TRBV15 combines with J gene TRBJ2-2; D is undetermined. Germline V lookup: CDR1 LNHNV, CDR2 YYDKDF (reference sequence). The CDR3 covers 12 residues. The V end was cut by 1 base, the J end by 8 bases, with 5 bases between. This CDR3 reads CATSRGPGELFF. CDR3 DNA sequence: TGTGCCACCAGCAGAGGACCTGGGGAGCTGTTTTTT.

This CDR3 is CASSQDQSGIGYGYTF. CDR3 nucleotide sequence: TGCGCCAGCAGCCAAGATCAGTCAGGGATTGGCTATGGCTACACCTTC. The chain employs TRBV4-3 and TRBJ1-2; D might be TRBD1 (5 bases). The CDR3 spans 16 residues. V was clipped by 0 bases and J by 4 bases, with 15 bases between them. Per the germline V gene, CDR1 is LGHNA and CDR2 is YSLEER.

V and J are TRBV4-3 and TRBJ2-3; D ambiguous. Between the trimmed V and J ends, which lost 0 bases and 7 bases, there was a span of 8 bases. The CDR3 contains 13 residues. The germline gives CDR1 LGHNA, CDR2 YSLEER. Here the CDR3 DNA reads TGCGCCAGCAGCCAAGATAGGCAAAATACGCAGTATTTT. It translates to CASSQDRQNTQYF.

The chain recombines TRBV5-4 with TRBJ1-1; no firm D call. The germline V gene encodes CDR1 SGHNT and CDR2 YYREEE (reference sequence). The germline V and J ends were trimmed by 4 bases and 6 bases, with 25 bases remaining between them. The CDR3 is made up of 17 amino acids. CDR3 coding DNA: TGTGCCAGCAGCCGGTTTTCCATCCCTTCCGAAGGCGCTGAAGCTTTCTTT. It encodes CASSRFSIPSEGAEAFF.

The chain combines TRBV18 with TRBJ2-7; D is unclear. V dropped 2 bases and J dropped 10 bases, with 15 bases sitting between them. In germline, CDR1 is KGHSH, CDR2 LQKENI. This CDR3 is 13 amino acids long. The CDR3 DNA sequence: TGTGCCAGCTCACCAGAGAGTCTTATAGATCAGTACTTC. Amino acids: CASSPESLIDQYF.

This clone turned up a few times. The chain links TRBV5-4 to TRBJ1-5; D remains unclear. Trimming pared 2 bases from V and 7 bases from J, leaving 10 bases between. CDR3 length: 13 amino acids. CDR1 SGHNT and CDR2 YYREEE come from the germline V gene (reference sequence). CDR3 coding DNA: TGTGCCAGCAGCTTAGGTCTGGACCAGCCCCAGCATTTT. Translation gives CASSLGLDQPQHF.

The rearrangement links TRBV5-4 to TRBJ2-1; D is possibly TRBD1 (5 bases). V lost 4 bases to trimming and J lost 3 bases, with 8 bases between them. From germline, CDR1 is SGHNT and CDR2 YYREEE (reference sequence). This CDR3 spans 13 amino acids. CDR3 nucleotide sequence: TGTGCCAGCAGCCCAGGGTACTACAATGAGCAGTTCTTC. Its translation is CASSPGYYNEQFF.

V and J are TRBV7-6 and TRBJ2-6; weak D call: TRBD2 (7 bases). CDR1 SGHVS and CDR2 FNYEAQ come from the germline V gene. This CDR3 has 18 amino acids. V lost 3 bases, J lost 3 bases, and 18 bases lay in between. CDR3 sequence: CASSFSRGAWVGANVLTF. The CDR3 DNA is TGTGCCAGCAGCTTCTCTCGGGGGGCCTGGGTTGGGGCCAACGTCCTGACTTTC.

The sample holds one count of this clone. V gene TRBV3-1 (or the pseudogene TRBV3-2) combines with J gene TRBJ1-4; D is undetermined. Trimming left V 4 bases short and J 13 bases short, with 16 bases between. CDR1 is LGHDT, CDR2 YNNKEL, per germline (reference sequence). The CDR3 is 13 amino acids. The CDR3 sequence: CASSPLDRQTLFF. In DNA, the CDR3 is TGTGCCAGCAGCCCATTGGATCGCCAAACACTGTTTTTT.

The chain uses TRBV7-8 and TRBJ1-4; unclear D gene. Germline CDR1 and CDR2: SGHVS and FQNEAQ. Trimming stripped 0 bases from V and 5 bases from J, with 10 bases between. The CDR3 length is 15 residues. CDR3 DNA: TGTGCCAGCAGCTTAGCCCCGGGTCGCAATGAAAAACTGTTTTTT. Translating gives CASSLAPGRNEKLFF.

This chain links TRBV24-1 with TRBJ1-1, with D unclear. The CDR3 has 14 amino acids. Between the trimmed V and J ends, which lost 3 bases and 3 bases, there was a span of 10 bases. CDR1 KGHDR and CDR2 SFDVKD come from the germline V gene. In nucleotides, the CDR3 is TGTGCCACCAGTGATGGACGTGCCGACACTGAAGCTTTCTTT. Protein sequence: CATSDGRADTEAFF.

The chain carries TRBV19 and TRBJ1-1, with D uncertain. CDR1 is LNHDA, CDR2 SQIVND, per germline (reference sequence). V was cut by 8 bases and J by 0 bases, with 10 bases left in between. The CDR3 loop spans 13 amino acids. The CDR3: CASRQDMNTEAFF. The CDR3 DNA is TGTGCCAGTCGCCAAGACATGAACACTGAAGCTTTCTTT.

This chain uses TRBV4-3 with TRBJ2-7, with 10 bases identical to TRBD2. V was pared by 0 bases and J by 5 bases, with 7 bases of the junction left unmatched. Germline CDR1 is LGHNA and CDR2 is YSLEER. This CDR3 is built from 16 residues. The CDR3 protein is CASSQETSGNPDEQYV. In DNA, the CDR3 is TGCGCCAGCAGCCAAGAAACTAGCGGGAATCCAGACGAGCAGTACGTC.

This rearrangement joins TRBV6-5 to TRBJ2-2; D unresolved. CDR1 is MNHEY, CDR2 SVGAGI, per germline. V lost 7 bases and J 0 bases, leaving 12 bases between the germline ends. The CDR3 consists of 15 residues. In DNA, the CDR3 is TGTGCCAGCACCTATTCGAGAACGAACACCGGGGAGCTGTTTTTT. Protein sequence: CASTYSRTNTGELFF.

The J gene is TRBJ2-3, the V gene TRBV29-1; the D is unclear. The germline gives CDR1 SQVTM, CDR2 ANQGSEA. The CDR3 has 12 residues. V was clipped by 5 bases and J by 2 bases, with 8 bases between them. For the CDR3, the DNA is TGCAGCGTTTGGGCCTCCACAGATACGCAGTATTTT. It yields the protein CSVWASTDTQYF.

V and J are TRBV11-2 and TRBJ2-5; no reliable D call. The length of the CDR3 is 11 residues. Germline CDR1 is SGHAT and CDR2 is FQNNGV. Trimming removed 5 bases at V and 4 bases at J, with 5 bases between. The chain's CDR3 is CASSLLETQYF. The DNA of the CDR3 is TGTGCCAGCAGCCTACTAGAGACCCAGTACTTC. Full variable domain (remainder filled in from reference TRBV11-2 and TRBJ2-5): EAGVAQSPRYKIIEKRQSVAFWCNPISGHATLYWYQQILGQGPKLLIQFQNNGVVDDSQLPKDRFSAERLKGVDSTLKIQPAKLEDSAVYLCASSLLETQYFGPGTRLLVL.

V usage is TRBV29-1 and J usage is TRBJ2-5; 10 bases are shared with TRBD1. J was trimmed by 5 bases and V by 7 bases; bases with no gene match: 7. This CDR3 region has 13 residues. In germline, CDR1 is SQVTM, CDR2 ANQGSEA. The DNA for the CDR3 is TGCAGCGGCAGACAGGGGGCAGGGGAGACCCAGTACTTC. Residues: CSGRQGAGETQYF. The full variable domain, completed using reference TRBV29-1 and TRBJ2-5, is SAVISQKPSRDICQRGTSLTIQCQVDSQVTMMFWYRQQPGQSLTLIATANQGSEATYESGFVIDKFPISRPNLTFSTLTVSNMSPEDSSIYLCSGRQGAGETQYFGPGTRLLVL.